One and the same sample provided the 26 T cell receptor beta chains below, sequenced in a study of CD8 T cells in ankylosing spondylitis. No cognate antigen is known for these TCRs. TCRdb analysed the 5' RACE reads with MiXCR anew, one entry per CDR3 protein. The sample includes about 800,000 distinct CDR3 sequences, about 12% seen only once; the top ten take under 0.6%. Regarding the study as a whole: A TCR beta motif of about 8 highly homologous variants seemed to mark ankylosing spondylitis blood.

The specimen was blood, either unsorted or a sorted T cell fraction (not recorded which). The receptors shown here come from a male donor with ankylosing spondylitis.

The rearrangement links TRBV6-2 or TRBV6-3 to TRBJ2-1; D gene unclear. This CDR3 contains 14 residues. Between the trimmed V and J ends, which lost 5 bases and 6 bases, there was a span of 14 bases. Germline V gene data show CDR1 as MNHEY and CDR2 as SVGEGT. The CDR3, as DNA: TGTGCCAGCAGTCGCCTGATCCTAGTCAATGAGCAGTTCTTC. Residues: CASSRLILVNEQFF.

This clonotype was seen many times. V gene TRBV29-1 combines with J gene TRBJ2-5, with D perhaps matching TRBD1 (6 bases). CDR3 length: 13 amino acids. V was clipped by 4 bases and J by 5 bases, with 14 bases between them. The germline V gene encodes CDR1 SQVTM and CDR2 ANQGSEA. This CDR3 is CSVGGQSLETQYF. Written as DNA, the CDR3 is TGCAGCGTTGGTGGACAGAGTCTTGAGACCCAGTACTTC.

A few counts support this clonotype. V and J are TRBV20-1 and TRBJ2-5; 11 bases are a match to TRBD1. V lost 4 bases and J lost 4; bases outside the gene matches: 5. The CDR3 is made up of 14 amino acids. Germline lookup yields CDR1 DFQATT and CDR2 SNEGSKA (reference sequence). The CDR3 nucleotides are TGCAGTGCTAATGGGGGACAGGGGGTAGAGACCCAGTACTTC. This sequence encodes CSANGGQGVETQYF.

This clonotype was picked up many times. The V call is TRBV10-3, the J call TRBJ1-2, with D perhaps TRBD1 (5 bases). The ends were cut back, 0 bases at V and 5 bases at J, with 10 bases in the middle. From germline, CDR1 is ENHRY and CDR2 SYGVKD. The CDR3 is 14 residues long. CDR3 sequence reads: CAISESLTAYGYTF. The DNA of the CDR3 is TGTGCCATCAGTGAGTCGTTGACAGCATATGGCTACACCTTC.

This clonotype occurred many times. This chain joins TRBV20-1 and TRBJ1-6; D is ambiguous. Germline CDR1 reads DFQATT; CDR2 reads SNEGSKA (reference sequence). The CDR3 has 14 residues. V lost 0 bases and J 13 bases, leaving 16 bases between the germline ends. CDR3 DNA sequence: TGCAGTGCTAGAGATCCCCGCAATGGTAGGCCCCTCCACTTT. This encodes CSARDPRNGRPLHF.

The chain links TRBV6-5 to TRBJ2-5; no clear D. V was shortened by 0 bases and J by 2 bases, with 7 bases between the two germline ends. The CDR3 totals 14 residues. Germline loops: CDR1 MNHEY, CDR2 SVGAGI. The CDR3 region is CASSYSLQQETQYF. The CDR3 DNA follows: TGTGCCAGCAGTTACTCGTTGCAGCAAGAGACCCAGTACTTC.

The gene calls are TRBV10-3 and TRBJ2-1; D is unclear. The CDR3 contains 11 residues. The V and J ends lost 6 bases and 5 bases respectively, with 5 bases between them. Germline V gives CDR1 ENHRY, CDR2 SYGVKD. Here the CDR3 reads CAIRSDNEQFF. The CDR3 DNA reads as TGTGCCATCAGGTCGGACAATGAGCAGTTCTTC.

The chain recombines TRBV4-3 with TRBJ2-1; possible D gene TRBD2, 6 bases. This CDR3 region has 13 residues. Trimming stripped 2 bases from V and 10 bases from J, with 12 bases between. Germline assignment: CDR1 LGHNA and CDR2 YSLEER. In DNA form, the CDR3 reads TGCGCCAGCAGCCAACCGGGGGTCGGGGAGCAGTTCTTC. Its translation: CASSQPGVGEQFF.

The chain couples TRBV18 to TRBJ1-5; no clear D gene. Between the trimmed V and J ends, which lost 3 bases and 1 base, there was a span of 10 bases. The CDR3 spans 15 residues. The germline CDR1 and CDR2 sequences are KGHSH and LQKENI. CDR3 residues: CASSPQPRSNQPQHF. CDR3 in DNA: TGTGCCAGCTCACCGCAGCCTCGAAGCAATCAGCCCCAGCATTTT.

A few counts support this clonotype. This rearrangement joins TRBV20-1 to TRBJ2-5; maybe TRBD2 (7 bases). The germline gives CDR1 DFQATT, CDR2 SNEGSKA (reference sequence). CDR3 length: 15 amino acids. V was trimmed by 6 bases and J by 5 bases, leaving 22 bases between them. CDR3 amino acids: CSAIRREGDVETQYF. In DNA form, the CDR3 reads TGCAGTGCCATCCGGAGGGAGGGGGACGTGGAGACCCAGTACTTC.

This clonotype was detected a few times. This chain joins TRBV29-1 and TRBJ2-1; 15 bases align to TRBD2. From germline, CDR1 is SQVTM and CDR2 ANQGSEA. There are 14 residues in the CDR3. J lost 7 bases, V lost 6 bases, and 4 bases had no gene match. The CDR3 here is CSVGTSGGKNEQFF. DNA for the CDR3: TGCAGCGTCGGGACTAGCGGGGGGAAGAATGAGCAGTTCTTC.

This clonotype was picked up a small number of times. In DNA, the CDR3 is TGTGCCAGCAGTTACTCTAAGGGGGCCAATGAAAAACTGTTTTTT. Encoded protein: CASSYSKGANEKLFF. The chain uses TRBV6-5 and TRBJ1-4, with 7 bases aligning to TRBD1. The germline V gene encodes CDR1 MNHEY and CDR2 SVGAGI. Trimming at V came to 0 bases and at J to 5 bases, leaving 3 bases not matched to a gene. The CDR3 loop spans 15 amino acids.

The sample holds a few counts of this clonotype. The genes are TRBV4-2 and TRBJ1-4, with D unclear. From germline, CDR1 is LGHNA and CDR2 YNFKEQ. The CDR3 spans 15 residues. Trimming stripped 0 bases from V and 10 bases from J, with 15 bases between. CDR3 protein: CASSQERVTPGKLFF. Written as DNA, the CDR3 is TGTGCCAGCAGCCAAGAAAGGGTTACCCCGGGAAAACTGTTTTTT.

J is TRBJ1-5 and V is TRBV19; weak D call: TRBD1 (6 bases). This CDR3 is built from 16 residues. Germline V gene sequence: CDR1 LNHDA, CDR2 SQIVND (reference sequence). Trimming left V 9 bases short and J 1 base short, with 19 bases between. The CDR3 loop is CASRTAVRGSNQPQHF. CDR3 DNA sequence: TGTGCCAGCCGGACAGCGGTGCGGGGGAGCAATCAGCCCCAGCATTTT.

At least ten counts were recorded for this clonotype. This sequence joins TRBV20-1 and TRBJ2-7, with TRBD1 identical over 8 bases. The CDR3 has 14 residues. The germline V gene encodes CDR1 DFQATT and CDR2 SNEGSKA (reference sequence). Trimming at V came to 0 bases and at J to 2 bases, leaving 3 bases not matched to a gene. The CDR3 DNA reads TGCAGTGCTAGAGAAGCCAGGGGGCCCTACGAGCAGTACTTC. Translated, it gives CSAREARGPYEQYF.

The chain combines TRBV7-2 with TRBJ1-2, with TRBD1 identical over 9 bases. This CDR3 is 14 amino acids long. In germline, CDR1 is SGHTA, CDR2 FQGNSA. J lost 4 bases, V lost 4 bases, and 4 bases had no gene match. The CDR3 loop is CASSSTGGAYGYTF. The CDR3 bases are TGTGCCAGCAGCTCCACAGGGGGCGCCTATGGCTACACCTTC. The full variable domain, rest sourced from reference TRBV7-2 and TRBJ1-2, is GAGVSQSPSNKVTEKGKDVELRCDPISGHTALYWYRQSLGQGLEFLIYFQGNSAPDKSGLPSDRFSAERTGGSVSTLTIQRTQQEDSAVYLCASSSTGGAYGYTFGSGTRLTVV.

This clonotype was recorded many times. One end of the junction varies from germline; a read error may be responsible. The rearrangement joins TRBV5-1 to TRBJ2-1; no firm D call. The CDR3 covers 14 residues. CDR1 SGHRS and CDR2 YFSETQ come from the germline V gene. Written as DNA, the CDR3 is TGTGCCAGCAGCTCCCCCAGCTCCTACAATGAGCAGTTCTTC. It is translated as CASSSPSSYNEQFF.

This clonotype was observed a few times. This chain's CDR3 is CASSPSSGSPYEQYF. The CDR3, as DNA: TGTGCCAGCAGCCCTTCTAGCGGGTCTCCCTACGAGCAGTACTTC. The rearrangement uses TRBV5-6 and TRBJ2-7, with 8 bases aligning to TRBD2. The trim removed 4 bases at V and 2 bases at J, leaving 8 bases unmatched. Germline-derived CDR1 and CDR2 are SGHDT and YYEEEE. The CDR3 runs to 15 residues. Drawing the rest from reference TRBV5-6 and TRBJ2-7, the complete variable domain is DAGVTQSPTHLIKTRGQQVTLRCSPKSGHDTVSWYQQALGQGPQFIFQYYEEEERQRGNFPDRFSGHQFPNYSSELNVNALLLGDSALYLCASSPSSGSPYEQYFGPGTRLTVT.

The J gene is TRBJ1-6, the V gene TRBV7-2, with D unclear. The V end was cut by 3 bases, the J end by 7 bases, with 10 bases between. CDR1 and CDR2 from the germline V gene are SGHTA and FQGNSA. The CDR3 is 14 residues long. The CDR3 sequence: CASSFNSPNSPLHF. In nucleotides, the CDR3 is TGTGCCAGCAGCTTTAACAGTCCCAATTCACCCCTCCACTTT. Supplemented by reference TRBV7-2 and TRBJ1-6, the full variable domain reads GAGVSQSPSNKVTEKGKDVELRCDPISGHTALYWYRQSLGQGLEFLIYFQGNSAPDKSGLPSDRFSAERTGGSVSTLTIQRTQQEDSAVYLCASSFNSPNSPLHFGNGTRLTVT.

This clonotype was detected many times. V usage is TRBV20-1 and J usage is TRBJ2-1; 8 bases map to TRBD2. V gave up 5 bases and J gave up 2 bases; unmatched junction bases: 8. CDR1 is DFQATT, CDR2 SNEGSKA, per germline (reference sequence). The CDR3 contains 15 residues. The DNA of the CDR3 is TGCAGTGCTGGCCGGGGGGGGAACACCTACAATGAGCAGTTCTTC. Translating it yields CSAGRGGNTYNEQFF.

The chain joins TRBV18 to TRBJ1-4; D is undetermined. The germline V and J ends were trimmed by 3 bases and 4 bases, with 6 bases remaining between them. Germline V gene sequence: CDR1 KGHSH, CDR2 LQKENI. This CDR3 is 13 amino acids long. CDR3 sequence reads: CASSPFHNEKLFF. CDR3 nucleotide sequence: TGTGCCAGCTCACCGTTTCATAATGAAAAACTGTTTTTT.

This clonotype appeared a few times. CDR3 in amino acids: CSVEGQNLNTGELFF. The CDR3 nucleotides read TGCAGCGTTGAAGGTCAGAACTTGAACACCGGGGAGCTGTTTTTT. This chain links TRBV29-1 with TRBJ2-2, with D uncertain. This CDR3 contains 15 residues. Germline V lookup: CDR1 SQVTM, CDR2 ANQGSEA. Deletions cut 1 base from V and 1 base from J, with 10 bases between.

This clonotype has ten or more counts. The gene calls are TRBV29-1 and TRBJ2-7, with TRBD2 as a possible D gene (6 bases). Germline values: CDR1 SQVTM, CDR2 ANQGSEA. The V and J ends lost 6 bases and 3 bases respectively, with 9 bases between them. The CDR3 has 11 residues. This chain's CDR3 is CSVMTSYEQYF. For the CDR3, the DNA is TGCAGCGTCATGACTAGCTACGAGCAGTACTTC.

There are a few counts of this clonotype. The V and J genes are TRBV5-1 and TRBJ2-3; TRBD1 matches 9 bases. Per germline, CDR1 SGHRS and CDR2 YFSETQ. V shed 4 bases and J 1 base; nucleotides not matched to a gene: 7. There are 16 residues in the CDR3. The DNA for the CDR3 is TGCGCCAGCAGCCTAGGACAGGGGATGGGCACAGATACGCAGTATTTT. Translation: CASSLGQGMGTDTQYF.

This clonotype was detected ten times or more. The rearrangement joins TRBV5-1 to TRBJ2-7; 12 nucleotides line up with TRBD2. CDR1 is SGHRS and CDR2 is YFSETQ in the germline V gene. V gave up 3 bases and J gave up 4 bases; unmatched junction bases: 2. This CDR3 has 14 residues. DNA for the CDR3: TGCGCCAGCAGCTCGACTAGCGGGAGTTACGAGCAGTACTTC. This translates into CASSSTSGSYEQYF.

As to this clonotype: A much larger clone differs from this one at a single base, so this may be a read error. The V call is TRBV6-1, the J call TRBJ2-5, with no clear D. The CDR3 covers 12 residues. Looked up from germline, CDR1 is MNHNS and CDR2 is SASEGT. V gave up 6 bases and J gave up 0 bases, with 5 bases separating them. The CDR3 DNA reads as TGTGCCAGCAGATATTACCAAGAGACCCAGTACTTC. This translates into CASRYYQETQYF.